These 30 T cell receptor beta chains were all obtained from the same sample, sequenced in a study of T cell repertoires in cytomegalovirus infection (dated by TCRdb to about 2019). Their target antigens are unknown. The instrument given in TCRdb is Illumina HiSeq 1500. TCRdb reran the public reads through fastp at Q25 and MiXCR, keeping productive beta chains. Rows are unified per CDR3 protein, each entry keeping the most common DNA and genes. Counted in this sample were around 900,000 distinct CDR3 sequences; roughly 31% of them appeared once. The leading ten clones occupy around 15% of the sample. The sample's treatment or condition label is to be understood as: in vitro stimulation with specific CMV peptide epitopes to enrich CMV-specific T cells. Sequencing was performed on cultured CD8+ T cells from PBMCs, taken from culture after CMV antigen stimulation. These receptors were obtained from a human donor in good health (CMV status not recorded). Some clones in this sample may be carry-over from other donors' samples.

The genes are TRBV15 and TRBJ2-5; TRBD2 agrees at 12 bases. The V segment lost 5 bases and the J segment 0 bases; nucleotides outside the gene matches: 4. This CDR3 is 16 amino acids long. Germline CDR1 reads LNHNV; CDR2 reads YYDKDF (reference sequence). The CDR3 spells CATSSGLAGHQETQYF. The CDR3 DNA reads as TGTGCCACCAGCTCGGGACTAGCGGGCCACCAAGAGACCCAGTACTTC.

This clonotype was recorded many times. The J gene is TRBJ1-5, the V gene TRBV7-9; no clear D gene. Germline CDR1 is SEHNR and CDR2 is FQNEAQ (reference sequence). V was trimmed by 1 base and J by 1 base, leaving 11 bases between them. CDR3 length: 16 residues. The CDR3: CASSLVSSASNQPQHF. In nucleotides, the CDR3 is TGTGCCAGCAGCTTAGTATCTTCGGCGAGCAATCAGCCCCAGCATTTT.

This clonotype was observed a few times. This chain joins TRBV2 and TRBJ2-3; 8 bases are shared with TRBD2. Germline V gene sequence: CDR1 SNHLY, CDR2 FYNNEI. CDR3 length: 18 amino acids. The junction had 10 bases not matched to a gene; V was cut back by 0 bases and J by 2 bases. The CDR3 is CASSEATWSRGVTDTQYF. In DNA, the CDR3 is TGTGCCAGCAGTGAAGCGACTTGGTCGCGGGGGGTCACAGATACGCAGTATTTT.

This sequence joins TRBV7-6 and TRBJ1-1; 7 bases map to TRBD1. The ends lost 1 base at V and 0 bases at J; junction bases unmatched: 11. The CDR3 is 18 amino acids. Germline CDR1 reads SGHVS; CDR2 reads FNYEAQ. The CDR3 region is CASSLVAGIGGMNTEAFF. The CDR3 region has the DNA TGTGCCAGCAGCTTAGTGGCAGGAATAGGGGGCATGAACACTGAAGCTTTCTTT.

DNA for the CDR3: TGTGCCAGCAGCCCCCGGAGGGGGGAATCCACCGGGGAGCTGTTTTTT. Encoded protein: CASSPRRGESTGELFF. The chain employs TRBV7-6 and TRBJ2-2; D tentatively fits TRBD1 or TRBD2 (6 bases each). CDR1 is SGHVS and CDR2 is FNYEAQ in the germline V gene. Trimming took off 5 bases at V and 4 bases at J, with 17 bases between the two ends. The length of the CDR3 is 16 residues. The full variable domain, completed using reference TRBV7-6 and TRBJ2-2, is GAGVSQSPRYKVTKRGQDVALRCDPISGHVSLYWYRQALGQGPEFLTYFNYEAQQDKSGLPNDRFSAERPEGSISTLTIQRTEQRDSAMYRCASSPRRGESTGELFFGEGSRLTVL.

This clonotype was picked up a small number of times. This chain uses TRBV28 with TRBJ2-7, with 9 bases matching TRBD1. Germline values: CDR1 MDHEN, CDR2 SYDVKM. V was clipped by 5 bases and J by 1 base; unmatched bases: 9. The CDR3 is made up of 16 amino acids. CDR3 bases: TGTGCCAGCAGTCTTTCCGGGACAGGGCTTTCCTACGAGCAGTACGTC. Its translation: CASSLSGTGLSYEQYV.

The chain has TRBV2 and TRBJ1-5, with D uncertain. This CDR3 spans 14 amino acids. Germline V CDR1 and CDR2: SNHLY, FYNNEI. V was clipped by 7 bases and J by 0 bases, with 10 bases between them. This CDR3 is CASTSLDSNQPQHF. CDR3 sequence (DNA): TGTGCCAGCACTTCCCTCGATAGCAATCAGCCCCAGCATTTT.

This sequence joins TRBV12-3 or TRBV12-4 and TRBJ2-3; 16 bases match TRBD2. This CDR3 contains 20 residues. The junction had 13 bases not matched to a gene; V was cut back by 4 bases and J by 3 bases. The CDR3 sequence: CASSYSVPGLAGGPTDTQYF. The CDR3 nucleotides read TGTGCCAGCAGTTACTCCGTCCCGGGACTAGCGGGGGGGCCAACAGATACGCAGTATTTT.

This clonotype was counted only a few times. The chain carries TRBV10-3 and TRBJ2-7, with 7 bases matching TRBD1. The CDR3 runs to 14 residues. CDR1 is ENHRY, CDR2 SYGVKD, per germline. The V gene end was trimmed by 6 bases and the J gene end by 1 base; junction bases not matched to a gene: 6. The CDR3 reads CAIRTGTVSYEQYF. The CDR3, as DNA: TGTGCCATCAGGACCGGGACAGTGTCCTACGAGCAGTACTTC.

This clonotype was seen more than once but under ten times. This rearrangement joins TRBV28 to TRBJ1-6; 10 nucleotides line up with TRBD1. This CDR3 spans 15 amino acids. The ends lost 3 bases at V and 10 bases at J; junction bases unmatched: 6. CDR1 and CDR2 from the germline V gene are MDHEN and SYDVKM. CDR3 amino acids: CASSLAGTGASPLHF. The DNA for the CDR3 is TGTGCCAGCAGTTTGGCAGGGACAGGGGCATCACCCCTCCACTTT.

The chain joins TRBV20-1 to TRBJ1-2; D perhaps matches TRBD1 (5 bases). Trimming stripped 0 bases from V and 7 bases from J, with 12 bases between. Looked up from germline, CDR1 is DFQATT and CDR2 is SNEGSKA (reference sequence). The CDR3 length is 13 residues. CDR3 in DNA: TGCAGTGCTAGAGATAAACAGGCTGGTGGCTACACCTTC. Residues: CSARDKQAGGYTF.

This clonotype was counted a few times. V and J are TRBV6-1 and TRBJ1-3; D unclear. V dropped 3 bases and J dropped 3 bases, with 12 bases sitting between them. The CDR3 spans 15 residues. Germline CDR1 reads MNHNS; CDR2 reads SASEGT. DNA for the CDR3: TGTGCCAGCAGTGATTACACGGGCTTTGGAAACACCATATATTTT. Amino acid sequence: CASSDYTGFGNTIYF.

This chain joins TRBV9 and TRBJ2-7, with D tentatively TRBD1 or TRBD2 (5 bases each). The CDR3 has 15 residues. Germline V lookup: CDR1 SGDLS, CDR2 YYNGEE. CDR3 coding DNA: TGTGTCAGCAGCCCCCTGGGGGTGAGAAGGGACGAGCAGTACGTC. Translation gives CVSSPLGVRRDEQYV.

The chain links TRBV27 to TRBJ1-6; TRBD1 is a possible D gene (5 bases). The CDR3 contains 15 residues. The V gene lost 3 bases and the J gene lost 7 bases, with 13 bases spanning the gap. The germline gives CDR1 MNHEY, CDR2 SMNVEV (reference sequence). The CDR3 is CASSFIGDYNSPLHF. The CDR3 DNA is TGTGCCAGCAGTTTCATCGGGGACTACAATTCACCCCTCCACTTT.

There are a few counts of this clonotype. This chain uses TRBV6-2 or TRBV6-3 with TRBJ2-5, with a weak D call TRBD1 (5 bases). The CDR3 covers 17 residues. Per germline, CDR1 MNHEY and CDR2 SVGEGT. The ends were cut back, 1 base at V and 2 bases at J, with 17 bases in the middle. The CDR3 loop is CASSYLQTDPEQETQYF. CDR3 nucleotides: TGTGCCAGCAGTTACTTACAGACAGACCCCGAACAAGAGACCCAGTACTTC.

The sample holds a few counts of this clonotype. This chain connects TRBV4-3 to TRBJ2-3; unclear D gene. The germline gives CDR1 LGHNA, CDR2 YSLEER. CDR3 length equals 16 residues. V shed 0 bases and J shed 5 bases, with 15 bases lying between them. The DNA for the CDR3 is TGCGCCAGCAGCCAAGATTACCATACCCTCGGAGATACGCAGTATTTT. This codes for CASSQDYHTLGDTQYF.

This clonotype came up a few times. The genes are TRBV9 and TRBJ1-3; tentatively, D is TRBD1 (5 bases). This CDR3 has 14 amino acids. V was trimmed by 5 bases and J by 4 bases, leaving 13 bases between them. Germline V gives CDR1 SGDLS, CDR2 YYNGEE. The CDR3 sequence is CASSDSGAGNTIYF. For the CDR3, the DNA is TGTGCCAGCAGTGACTCTGGGGCGGGAAACACCATATATTTT.

Ten or more counts support this clonotype. The chain combines TRBV6-1 with TRBJ2-7; D ambiguous. The CDR3 contains 13 residues. V gave up 4 bases and J gave up 0 bases, with 7 bases separating them. CDR1 and CDR2 from the germline V gene are MNHNS and SASEGT. The CDR3 DNA is TGTGCCAGCAGTGTTGTTTCCTCCTACGAGCAGTACTTC. This translates into CASSVVSSYEQYF.

The sample holds a few counts of this clonotype. The V gene is TRBV7-9, the J gene TRBJ2-3; no reliable D call. This CDR3 contains 15 residues. Germline CDR1 SEHNR, CDR2 FQNEAQ (reference sequence). V shed 1 base and J shed 0 bases, with 8 bases lying between them. The CDR3 region has the DNA TGTGCCAGCAGCTTAGTGGCAGCTAGCACAGATACGCAGTATTTT. Amino acids: CASSLVAASTDTQYF.

This sequence joins TRBV7-2 and TRBJ2-7, with D perhaps matching TRBD2 (5 bases). Trimming left V 4 bases short and J 0 bases short, with 16 bases between. Per germline, CDR1 SGHTA and CDR2 FQGNSA. This CDR3 comprises 16 residues. The CDR3 sequence is CASSYPPSLPSYEQYF. CDR3 DNA sequence: TGTGCCAGCAGCTACCCCCCTAGCCTTCCCTCCTACGAGCAGTACTTC.

Many counts were recorded for this clonotype. This chain joins TRBV10-3 and TRBJ2-7; tentative D call: TRBD1 (5 bases). Trimming removed 5 bases from V and 3 bases from J, with 8 bases in between. The CDR3 covers 12 residues. The V gene's germline CDR1 is ENHRY and CDR2 SYGVKD. This chain's CDR3 is CAISIDSYEQYF. CDR3 bases: TGTGCCATCAGTATAGACAGCTACGAGCAGTACTTC.

This clonotype was detected many times. The V gene is TRBV7-8, the J gene TRBJ2-7; D is ambiguous. Germline V CDR1 and CDR2: SGHVS, FQNEAQ. The CDR3 has 13 residues. V lost 1 base, J lost 3 bases, and 7 bases lay in between. The CDR3 region has the DNA TGTGCCAGCAGCTTAGGGCAGATCTACGAGCAGTACGTC. This encodes CASSLGQIYEQYV.

This clonotype was observed many times. V usage is TRBV12-3 or TRBV12-4 and J usage is TRBJ1-1; no clear D. Trimming shortened V by 3 bases and J by 7 bases, and 9 bases separated the two germline ends. CDR3 size: 12 residues. The CDR3 DNA reads as TGTGCCAGCAGTTTCTCGGGGAGTGAAGCTTTCTTT. Residues: CASSFSGSEAFF.

The CDR3 region is CASGPGHQETQYF. In DNA form, the CDR3 reads TGTGCTAGTGGTCCGGGACATCAAGAGACCCAGTACTTC. The chain couples TRBV12-5 to TRBJ2-5, with D possibly matching TRBD1 (6 bases). The germline CDR1 and CDR2 sequences are LGHNT and FRNRAP. V lost 5 bases and J 2 bases, leaving 9 bases between the germline ends. This CDR3 is 13 amino acids long.

This chain links TRBV5-1 with TRBJ2-7; weak D call: TRBD2 (6 bases). The V gene lost 0 bases and the J gene lost 5 bases, with 18 bases spanning the gap. The CDR3 runs to 16 residues. Germline lookup yields CDR1 SGHRS and CDR2 YFSETQ. CDR3 DNA: TGCGCCAGCAGCTTGGACGGGGGTCAAACATCGGACGAGCAGTACGTC. As protein: CASSLDGGQTSDEQYV.

This clonotype was observed at least ten times. The rearrangement links TRBV24-1 to TRBJ1-2; tentative D call: TRBD1 (5 bases). The length of the CDR3 is 17 residues. V lost 0 bases and J lost 2, with 15 bases in between. From germline, CDR1 is KGHDR and CDR2 SFDVKD. As DNA, the CDR3 is TGTGCCACCAGTGATTTGCGCAGGGAACCTTCGAACTATGGCTACACCTTC. This translates into CATSDLRREPSNYGYTF.

The chain uses TRBV19 and TRBJ2-7, with TRBD1 matching 7 bases. Germline V gives CDR1 LNHDA, CDR2 SQIVND (reference sequence). The CDR3 runs to 13 residues. Unmatched junction bases numbered 5, after V lost 6 bases and J lost 3 bases. CDR3 sequence reads: CASRDRDSYEQYF. CDR3 in DNA: TGTGCCAGTAGGGACCGGGACAGCTACGAGCAGTACTTC.

This chain connects TRBV5-4 to TRBJ2-3; 9 nucleotides match TRBD2. The CDR3 consists of 19 residues. Germline CDR1 is SGHNT and CDR2 is YYREEE (reference sequence). The V and J ends lost 0 bases and 1 base, in that order; junction bases with no gene match: 12. The CDR3 here is CASSLAWASGVRGTDTQYF. The DNA for the CDR3 is TGTGCCAGCAGCTTGGCCTGGGCTAGCGGGGTACGGGGCACAGATACGCAGTATTTT.

The rearrangement uses TRBV20-1 and TRBJ2-5; 10 bases map to TRBD2. The CDR3 runs to 16 residues. The germline gives CDR1 DFQATT, CDR2 SNEGSKA (reference sequence). V shed 3 bases and J 5 bases; nucleotides not matched to a gene: 12. The CDR3 loop reads CSASTSAGGPGETQYF. DNA of the CDR3: TGCAGTGCTAGTACTTCAGCGGGGGGGCCGGGGGAGACCCAGTACTTC.

A remark on this clonotype: A read error may produce the germline difference seen at one junction end. V and J are TRBV12-3 or TRBV12-4 and TRBJ2-1; D gene unclear. This CDR3 has 11 residues. The CDR3 is CASSFGLSHGF. DNA of the CDR3: TGTGCCAGCAGTTTTGGGCTCTCGCATGGGTTC.